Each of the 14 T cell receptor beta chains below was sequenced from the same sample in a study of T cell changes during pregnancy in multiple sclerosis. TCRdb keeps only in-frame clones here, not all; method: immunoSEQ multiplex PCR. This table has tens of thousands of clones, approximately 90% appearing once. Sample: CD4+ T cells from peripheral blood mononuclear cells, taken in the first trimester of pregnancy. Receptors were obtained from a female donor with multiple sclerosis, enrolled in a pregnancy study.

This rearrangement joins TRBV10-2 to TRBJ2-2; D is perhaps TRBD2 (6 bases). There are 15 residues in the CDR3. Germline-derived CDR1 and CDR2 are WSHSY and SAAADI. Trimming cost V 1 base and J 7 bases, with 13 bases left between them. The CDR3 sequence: CASSEWGERNGELFF. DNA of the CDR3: TGCGCCAGCAGTGAGTGGGGGGAGAGGAACGGGGAGCTGTTTTTT.

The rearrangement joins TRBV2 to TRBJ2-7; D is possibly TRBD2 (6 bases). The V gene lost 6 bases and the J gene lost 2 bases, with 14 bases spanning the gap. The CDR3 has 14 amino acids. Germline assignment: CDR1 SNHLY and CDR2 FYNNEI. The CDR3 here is CASRASGLTYEQYF. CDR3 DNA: TGTGCCAGCAGAGCCAGCGGGTTGACCTACGAGCAGTACTTC.

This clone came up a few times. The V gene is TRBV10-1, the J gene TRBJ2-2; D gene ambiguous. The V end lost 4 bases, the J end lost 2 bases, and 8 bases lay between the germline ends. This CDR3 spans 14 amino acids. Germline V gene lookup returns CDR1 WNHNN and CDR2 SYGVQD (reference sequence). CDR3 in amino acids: CASSVALNTGELFF. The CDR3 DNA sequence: TGCGCCAGCAGTGTAGCCTTAAACACCGGGGAGCTGTTTTTT.

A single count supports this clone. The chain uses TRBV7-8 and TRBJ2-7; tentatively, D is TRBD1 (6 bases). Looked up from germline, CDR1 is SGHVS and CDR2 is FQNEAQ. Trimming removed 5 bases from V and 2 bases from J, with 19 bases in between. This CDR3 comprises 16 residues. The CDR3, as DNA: TGTGCCAGCAGCCCCGCCACAGGGAACTCGCCCTACGAGCAGTACTTC. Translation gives CASSPATGNSPYEQYF.

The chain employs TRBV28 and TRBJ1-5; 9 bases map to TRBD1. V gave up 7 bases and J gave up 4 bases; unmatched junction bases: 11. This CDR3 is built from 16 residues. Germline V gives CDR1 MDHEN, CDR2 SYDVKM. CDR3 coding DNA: TGTGCCAGCACTCAGCGGGACAGGGTTAGGAATCAGCCCCAGCATTTT. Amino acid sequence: CASTQRDRVRNQPQHF.

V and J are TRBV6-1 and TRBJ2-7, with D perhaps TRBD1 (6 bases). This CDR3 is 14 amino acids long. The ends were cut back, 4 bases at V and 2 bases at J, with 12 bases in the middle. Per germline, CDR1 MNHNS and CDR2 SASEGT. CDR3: CASSGRQGTYEQYF. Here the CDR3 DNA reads TGTGCCAGCAGTGGTCGTCAGGGGACCTACGAGCAGTACTTC.

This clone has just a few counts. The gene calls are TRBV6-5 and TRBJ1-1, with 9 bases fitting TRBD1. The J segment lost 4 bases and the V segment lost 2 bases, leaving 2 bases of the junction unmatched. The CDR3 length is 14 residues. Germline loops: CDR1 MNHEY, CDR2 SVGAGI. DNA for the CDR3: TGTGCCAGCAGTTACGACAGGGGGGGCACTGAAGCTTTCTTT. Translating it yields CASSYDRGGTEAFF.

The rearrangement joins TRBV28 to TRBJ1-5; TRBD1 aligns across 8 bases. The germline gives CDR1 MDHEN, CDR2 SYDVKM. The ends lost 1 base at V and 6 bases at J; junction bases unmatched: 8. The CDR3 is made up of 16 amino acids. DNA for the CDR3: TGTGCCAGCAGTTTATCGGCAGGGGGCCTCATTCAGCCCCAGCATTTT. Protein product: CASSLSAGGLIQPQHF.

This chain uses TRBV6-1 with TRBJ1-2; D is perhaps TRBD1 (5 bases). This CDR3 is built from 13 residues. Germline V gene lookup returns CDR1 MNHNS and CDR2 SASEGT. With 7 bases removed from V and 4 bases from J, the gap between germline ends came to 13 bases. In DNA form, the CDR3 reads TGTGCCAGCACCCTAGGGGTTGTCTATGGCTACACCTTC. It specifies CASTLGVVYGYTF.

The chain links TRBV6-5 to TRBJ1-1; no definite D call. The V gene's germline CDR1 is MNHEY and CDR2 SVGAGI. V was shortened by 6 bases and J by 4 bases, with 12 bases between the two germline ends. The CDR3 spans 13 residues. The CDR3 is CASRKGRVTEAFF. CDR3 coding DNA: TGTGCCAGCAGAAAAGGGAGGGTCACTGAAGCTTTCTTT.

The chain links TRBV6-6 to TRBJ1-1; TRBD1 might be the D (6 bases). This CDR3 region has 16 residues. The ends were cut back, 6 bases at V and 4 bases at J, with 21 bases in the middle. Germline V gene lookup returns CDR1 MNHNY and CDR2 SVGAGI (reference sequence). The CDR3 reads CASSSRQEFRITEAFF. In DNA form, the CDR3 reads TGTGCCAGCAGCTCCAGACAGGAGTTTCGTATCACTGAAGCTTTCTTT.

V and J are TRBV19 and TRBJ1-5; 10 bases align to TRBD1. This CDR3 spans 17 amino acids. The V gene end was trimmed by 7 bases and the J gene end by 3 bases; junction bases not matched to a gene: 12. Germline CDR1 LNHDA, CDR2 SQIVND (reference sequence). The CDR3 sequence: CASNTPIGTGVNQPQHF. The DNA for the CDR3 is TGTGCCAGTAATACACCCATCGGGACAGGGGTCAATCAGCCCCAGCATTTT.

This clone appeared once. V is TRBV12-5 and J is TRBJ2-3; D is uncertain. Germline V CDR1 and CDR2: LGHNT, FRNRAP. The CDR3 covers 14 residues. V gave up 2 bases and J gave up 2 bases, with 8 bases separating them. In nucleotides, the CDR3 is TGTGCTAGTGGTTTGAGTAGTTCCACAGATACGCAGTATTTT. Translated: CASGLSSSTDTQYF.

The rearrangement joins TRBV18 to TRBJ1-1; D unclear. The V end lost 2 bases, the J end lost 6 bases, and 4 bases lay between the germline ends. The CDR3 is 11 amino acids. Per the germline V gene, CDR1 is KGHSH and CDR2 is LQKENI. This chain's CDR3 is CASSPSAEAFF. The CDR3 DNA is TGTGCCAGCTCACCATCAGCTGAAGCTTTCTTT.